One and the same sample provided the 2 T cell receptor beta chains below, sequenced in a study of robustness of blood B and T cell sequencing. cDNA synthesis used template switching with a 5' universal priming oligo. Every cDNA molecule received a random 12-nucleotide UMI from the template-switch oligo. TCRdb passed the PCR reads through MiXCR, listing each CDR3 protein once. The repertoire has thousands of distinct CDR3 sequences, around half of them found once; the top ten carry more than 20%. mRNA, not genomic DNA, served as the source for TCR beta repertoires. Sequenced: peripheral blood. These receptors all stem from a human donor in good health.

The CDR3, as DNA: TGTGCCAGCAGCCAACGCTTCGATATTAGGTACAATGAGCAGTTCTTC. It yields the protein CASSQRFDIRYNEQFF. This sequence joins TRBV3-1 and TRBJ2-1; D call uncertain. Trimming cost V 2 bases and J 4 bases, with 15 bases left between them. Germline assignment: CDR1 LGHDT and CDR2 YNNKEL (reference sequence). The CDR3 has 16 residues.

To note about this clonotype: One end of the junction does not line up with germline, which may come from a read error. The chain recombines TRBV2 with TRBJ1-3; no clear D gene. Germline assignment: CDR1 SNHLY and CDR2 FYNNEI. The length of the CDR3 is 14 residues. CDR3 region: CASSQAFSGNTIYF. In DNA, the CDR3 is TGTGCCAGCAGTCAAGCGTTCTCTGGAAACACCATATATTTT.